A selection of T cell receptor beta chains follows, all from one sample in a study of T cells in Graves' hyperthyroidism and ophthalmopathy. Using its own MiXCR run on the multiplex PCR reads, TCRdb lists one record per CDR3 protein. The table has about 570,000 distinct CDR3 sequences, 14% seen once. The sequencing input was blood. The source of these receptors is a woman aged 40 to 55 with Graves' hyperthyroidism. Each CDR3 is given without its conserved first and last residue.

ASRGDGNTGELF | TRBV19
ASSLMSSRALANTGELF | TRBV7-6
SARSLAGGPYEQY | TRBV20-1
ASSRTSGYNEQF | TRBV28
ASSGGLAGATYEQY | TRBV2
ASSGDRAVTSYEQY | TRBV6-1
AISGDRGTNYGYT | TRBV10-3
ASSFDRSEQF | TRBV11-2
ASSIGTGDYNEQF | TRBV28
SVEDVGGRAENEQF | TRBV29-1
ASSQGPLRSDTDTQY | TRBV4-1
ATAGLAPNEQF | TRBV3-1
ASSPRGAGLQETQY | TRBV7-6
AISESPGLAGISPDTQY | TRBV10-3
ASSLDARPGNTIY | TRBV11-2
ASRKNFRDRNNEQF | TRBV27
ASSLGRLFGTDTQY | TRBV27
ASSLAGVEQF | TRBV13
SVEGQGAWNEQF | TRBV29-1
AISRARVIDSTGELF | TRBV15
ASSPGLAGATITGELF | TRBV9
ASSRLADSSYEQY | TRBV9
ASSDRVVNTEAF | TRBV2
AISELGMAAEKLF | TRBV10-3
ASSPWGVSTDTQY | TRBV28
ASSSAASTDTQY | TRBV5-1
ASSLGSASGDNEQF | TRBV27
ASSSYPNGAANTEAF | TRBV7-9
ATSDDGRGTGELF | TRBV24-1
ATSRDRGGGEQF | TRBV15
ATSGTSGTPYEQY | TRBV7-8
ASRTRTGHNEQF | TRBV6-1
ASSTNRGESGNTIY | TRBV18
ASSGRTGRNNEQF | TRBV28
ASKSPAYGYT | TRBV6-1
ASETGGNNSPLH | TRBV6-2/TRBV6-3
ASSTVRGTNYGYT | TRBV28
ASSFQGQGGNEQF | TRBV5-1
ASSADRGPSYEQY | TRBV25-1
ASSPSPTTSGRETQY | TRBV7-2
ASSEGASGSTGEQF | TRBV25-1
SAGKGQGNQPQH | TRBV20-1
AWSVPGTPEAF | TRBV30
ASSLVFGQGSYEQY | TRBV7-9
ASSQGAYNSPLH | TRBV27
ASSPPGSANTGELF | TRBV18
ASMGQGANEKLF | TRBV2
AIGLAGTDTQY | TRBV10-3
ASSLPGGAGYT | TRBV5-1
ASSQRGTDTQC | TRBV3-1